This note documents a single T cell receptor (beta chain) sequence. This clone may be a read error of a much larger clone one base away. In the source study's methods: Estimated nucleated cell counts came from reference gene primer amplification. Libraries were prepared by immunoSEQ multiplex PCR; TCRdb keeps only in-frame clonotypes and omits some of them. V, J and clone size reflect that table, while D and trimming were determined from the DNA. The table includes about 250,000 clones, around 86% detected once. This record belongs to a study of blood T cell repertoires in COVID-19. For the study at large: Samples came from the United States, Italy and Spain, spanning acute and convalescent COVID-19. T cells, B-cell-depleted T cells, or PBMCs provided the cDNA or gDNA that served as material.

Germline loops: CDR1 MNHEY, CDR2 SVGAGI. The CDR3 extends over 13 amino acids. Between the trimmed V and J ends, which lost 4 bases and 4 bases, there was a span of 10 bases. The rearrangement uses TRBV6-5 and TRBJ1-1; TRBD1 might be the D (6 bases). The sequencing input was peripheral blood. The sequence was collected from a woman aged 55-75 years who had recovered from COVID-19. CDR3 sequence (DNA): TGTGCCAGCAGTTTACAGGGTGGCACTGAAGCTTTCTTT. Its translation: CASSLQGGTEAFF.